This T cell receptor (beta chain) was identified during a study of a mutant IDH1 vaccine in newly diagnosed glioma. On the study more broadly: The treated population exhibited a male proportion of roughly 60%, a female proportion of roughly 38%, and a mean age of about 39 years.

The data were produced by immunoSEQ multiplex PCR, yet TCRdb's version contains in-frame clones alone and is incomplete. The sample records about 53,000 clones, around 82% being singletons. Study outcomes and limitations: Induction of immune responses by the vaccine occurred in approximately 92% of patients.

CDR3 size: 15 residues. Deletions cut 6 bases from V and 6 bases from J, with 18 bases between. Germline assignment: CDR1 SNHLY and CDR2 FYNNEI. Documented time point: week 5, during vaccination. The study gave 300 ug of mutant IDH1 20-mer peptide per vaccine dose, with topical imiquimod. To note about this clone: Antigen: not known.

Source: PBMCs, taken from a glioma patient whose treatment included an IDH1 peptide vaccine. The chain is built from TRBV2 and TRBJ1-5, with a weak D call TRBD1 (5 bases). This clonotype was obtained from a woman aged 18-35 years with glioma. Some clones in this sample may be carry-over from other donors' samples. The CDR3: CASRARGTRGQPQHF. DNA of the CDR3: TGTGCCAGCAGGGCTAGAGGGACCCGGGGTCAGCCCCAGCATTTT.